A single TCR beta chain is shown here with its context. No antigen is known for it. These data originate in a study of persistence of HIV-infected CD4 T cells. The stimulus was lysate of CMV-infected fibroblasts, around 11 ug/mL. CD40L-negative CD69-negative CD45RO-high memory CD4+ T cells were sorted as populations depleted of antigen-responding cells. This was the immunoSEQ version 4 assay in survey mode. Using immunoSEQ multiplex PCR, the repertoire was profiled, and TCRdb retains in-frame clones only, with some absent. This table has 46,000 or so clones, around 80% appearing once. V gave up 3 bases and J gave up 4 bases, with 12 bases separating them. Germline CDR1 and CDR2: MDHEN and SYDVKM. The CDR3 is made up of 14 amino acids.

This clonotype was sampled from an adult man with HIV who was CMV-seropositive. The sample here was CD4+ T cells sorted from PBMCs after roughly 18-hour stimulation, taken from a patient who received antiretroviral therapy. The V gene is TRBV28, the J gene TRBJ1-1, with TRBD1 as a possible D gene (6 bases). CDR3 sequence reads: CASSFMDRVTEAFF. CDR3 sequence (DNA): TGTGCCAGCAGTTTTATGGACAGAGTCACTGAAGCTTTCTTT.